This T cell receptor beta chain was recovered during a study of tumor and adjacent non-tumor tissue in lung cancer. Study background: Patients were aged about 30 to 76, roughly nine men and about five women, stage I to III. On average, productive TCRbeta reads reached about 4 million per sample.

Three rounds of nested PCR, following a modified ARM-PCR protocol, produced the TCRbeta library. TCRdb re-analysed the multiplex PCR reads in MiXCR, keeping a single row per CDR3 protein. The sample has about 93,000 distinct CDR3 sequences, approximately 70% seen once. Overall study results and limits: Compared with tumor, normal lung showed significantly lower TCR diversity. Shorter survival was associated with higher TCR diversity in tumors.

This sample's RNA came from whole unsorted tissue. About this clonotype: Its antigen is currently unknown. A read error is likely, as this CDR3 ends without the conserved phenylalanine or tryptophan.

This TCR was recovered from a man aged 60-69 years with non-small cell lung cancer. Sequencing was carried out using lung tumor tissue.

The CDR3 nucleotides read TGTGCCACCAGTCGAGACTGTCAAGAGACCCAGTACCTC. Residues: CATSRDCQETQYL. V usage is TRBV11-1 and J usage is TRBJ2-5; D unresolved. There are 13 residues in the CDR3. Deletions cut 10 bases from V and 2 bases from J, with 14 bases between. The V gene's germline CDR1 is SGHAT and CDR2 FQDESV (reference sequence).